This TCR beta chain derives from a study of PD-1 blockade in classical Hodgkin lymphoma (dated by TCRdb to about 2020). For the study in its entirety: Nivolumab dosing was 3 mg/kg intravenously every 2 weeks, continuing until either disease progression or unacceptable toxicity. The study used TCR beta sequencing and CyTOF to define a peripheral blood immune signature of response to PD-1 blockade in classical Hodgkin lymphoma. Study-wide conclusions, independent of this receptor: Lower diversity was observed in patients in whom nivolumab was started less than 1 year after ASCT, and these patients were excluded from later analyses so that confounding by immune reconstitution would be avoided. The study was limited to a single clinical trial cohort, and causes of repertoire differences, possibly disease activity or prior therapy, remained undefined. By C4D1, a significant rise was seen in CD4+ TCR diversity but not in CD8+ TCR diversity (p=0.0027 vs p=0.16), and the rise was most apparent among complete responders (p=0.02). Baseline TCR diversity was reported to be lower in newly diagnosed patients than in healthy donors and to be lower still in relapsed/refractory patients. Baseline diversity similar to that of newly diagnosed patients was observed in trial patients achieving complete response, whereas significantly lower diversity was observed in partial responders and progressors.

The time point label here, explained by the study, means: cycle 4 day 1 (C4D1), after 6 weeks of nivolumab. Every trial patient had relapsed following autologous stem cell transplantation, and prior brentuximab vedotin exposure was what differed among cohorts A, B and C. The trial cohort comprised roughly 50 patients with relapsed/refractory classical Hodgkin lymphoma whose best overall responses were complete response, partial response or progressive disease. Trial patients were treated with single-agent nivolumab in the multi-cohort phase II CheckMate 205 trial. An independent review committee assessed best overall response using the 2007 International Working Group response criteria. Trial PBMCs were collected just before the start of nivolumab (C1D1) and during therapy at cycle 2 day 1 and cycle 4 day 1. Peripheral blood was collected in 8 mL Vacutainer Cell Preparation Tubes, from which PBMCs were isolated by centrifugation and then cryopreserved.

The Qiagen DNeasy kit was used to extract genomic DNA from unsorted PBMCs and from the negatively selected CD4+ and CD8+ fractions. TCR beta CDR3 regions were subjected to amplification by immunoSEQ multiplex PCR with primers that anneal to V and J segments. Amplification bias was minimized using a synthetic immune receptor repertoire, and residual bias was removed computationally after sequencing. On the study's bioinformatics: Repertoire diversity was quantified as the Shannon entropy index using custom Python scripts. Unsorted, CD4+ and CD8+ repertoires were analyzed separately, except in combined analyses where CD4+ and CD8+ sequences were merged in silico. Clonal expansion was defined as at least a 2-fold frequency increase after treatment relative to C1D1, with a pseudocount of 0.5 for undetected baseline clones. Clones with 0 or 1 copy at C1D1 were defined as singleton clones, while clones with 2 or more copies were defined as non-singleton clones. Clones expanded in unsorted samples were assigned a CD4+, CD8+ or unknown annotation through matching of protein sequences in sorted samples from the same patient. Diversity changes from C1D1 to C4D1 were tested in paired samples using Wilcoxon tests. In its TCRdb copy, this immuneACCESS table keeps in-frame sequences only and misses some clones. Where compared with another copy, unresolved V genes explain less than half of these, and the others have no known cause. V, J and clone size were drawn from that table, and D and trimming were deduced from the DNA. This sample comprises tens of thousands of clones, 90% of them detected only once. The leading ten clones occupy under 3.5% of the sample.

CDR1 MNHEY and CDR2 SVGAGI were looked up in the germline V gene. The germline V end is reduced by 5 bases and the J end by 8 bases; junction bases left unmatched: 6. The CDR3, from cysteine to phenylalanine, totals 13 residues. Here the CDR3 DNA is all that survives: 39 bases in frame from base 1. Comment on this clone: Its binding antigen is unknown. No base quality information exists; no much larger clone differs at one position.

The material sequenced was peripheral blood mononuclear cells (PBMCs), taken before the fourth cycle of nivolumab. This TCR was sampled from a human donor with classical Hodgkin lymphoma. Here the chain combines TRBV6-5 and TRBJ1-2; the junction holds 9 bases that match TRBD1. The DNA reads TGTGCCAGCAGTAAACAGGGGGCGCGGGGCTACACCTTC. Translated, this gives CASSKQGARGYTF.